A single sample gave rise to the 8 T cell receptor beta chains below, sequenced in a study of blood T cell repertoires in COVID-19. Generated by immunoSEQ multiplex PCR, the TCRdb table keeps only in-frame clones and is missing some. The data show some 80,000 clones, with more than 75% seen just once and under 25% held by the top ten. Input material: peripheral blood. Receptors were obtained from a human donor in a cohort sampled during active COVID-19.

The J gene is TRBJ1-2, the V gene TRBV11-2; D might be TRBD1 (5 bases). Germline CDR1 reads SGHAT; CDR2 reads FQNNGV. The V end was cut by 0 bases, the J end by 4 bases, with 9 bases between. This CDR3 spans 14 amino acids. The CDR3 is CASSLDGGGYGYTF. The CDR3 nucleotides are TGTGCCAGCAGCTTAGACGGGGGAGGCTATGGCTACACCTTC. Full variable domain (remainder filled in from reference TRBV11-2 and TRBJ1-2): EAGVAQSPRYKIIEKRQSVAFWCNPISGHATLYWYQQILGQGPKLLIQFQNNGVVDDSQLPKDRFSAERLKGVDSTLKIQPAKLEDSAVYLCASSLDGGGYGYTFGSGTRLTVV.

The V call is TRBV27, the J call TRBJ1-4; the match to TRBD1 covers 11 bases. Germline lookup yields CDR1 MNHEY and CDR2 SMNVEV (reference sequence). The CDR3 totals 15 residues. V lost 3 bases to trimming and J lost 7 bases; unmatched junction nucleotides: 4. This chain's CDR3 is CASSFGTGGTEKLFF. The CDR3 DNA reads TGTGCCAGCAGTTTTGGGACAGGGGGAACTGAAAAACTGTTTTTT. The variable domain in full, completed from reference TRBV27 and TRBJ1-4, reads EAQVTQNPRYLITVTGKKLTVTCSQNMNHEYMSWYRQDPGLGLRQIYYSMNVEVTDKGDVPEGYKVSRKEKRNFPLILESPSPNQTSLYFCASSFGTGGTEKLFFGSGTQLSVL.

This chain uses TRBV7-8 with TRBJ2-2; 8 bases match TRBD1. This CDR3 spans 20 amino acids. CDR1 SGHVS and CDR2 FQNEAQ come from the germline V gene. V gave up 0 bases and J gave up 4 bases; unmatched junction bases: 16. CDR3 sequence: CASSLAPRSVTGVGTGELFF. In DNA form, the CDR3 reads TGTGCCAGCAGCTTAGCCCCTAGGTCCGTGACAGGGGTTGGCACCGGGGAGCTGTTTTTT.

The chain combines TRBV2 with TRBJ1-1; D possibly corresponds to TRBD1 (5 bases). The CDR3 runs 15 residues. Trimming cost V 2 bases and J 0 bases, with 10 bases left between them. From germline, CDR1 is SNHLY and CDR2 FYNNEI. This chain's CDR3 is CASSEHDSLNTEAFF. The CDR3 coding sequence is TGTGCCAGCAGTGAACATGACAGCTTGAACACTGAAGCTTTCTTT.

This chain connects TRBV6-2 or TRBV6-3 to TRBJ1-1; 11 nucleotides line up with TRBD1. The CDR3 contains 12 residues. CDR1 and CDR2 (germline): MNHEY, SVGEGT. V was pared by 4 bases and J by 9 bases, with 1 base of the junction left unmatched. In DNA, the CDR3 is TGTGCCAGCAGTTCGGACAGGGGGCAAGCTTTCTTT. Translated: CASSSDRGQAFF.

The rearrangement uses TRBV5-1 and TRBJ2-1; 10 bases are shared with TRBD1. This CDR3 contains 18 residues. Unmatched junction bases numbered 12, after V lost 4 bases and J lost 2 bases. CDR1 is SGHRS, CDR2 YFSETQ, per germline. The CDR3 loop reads CASSRDRGLVAAYNEQFF. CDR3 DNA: TGCGCCAGCAGCCGCGACAGGGGGCTGGTAGCGGCCTACAATGAGCAGTTCTTC.

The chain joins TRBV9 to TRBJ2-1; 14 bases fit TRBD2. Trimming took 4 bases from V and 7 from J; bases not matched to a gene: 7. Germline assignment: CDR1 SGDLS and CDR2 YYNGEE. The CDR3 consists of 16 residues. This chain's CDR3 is CASSLGLAGVLNEQFF. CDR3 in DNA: TGTGCCAGCAGCCTGGGACTAGCGGGAGTTCTGAATGAGCAGTTCTTC.

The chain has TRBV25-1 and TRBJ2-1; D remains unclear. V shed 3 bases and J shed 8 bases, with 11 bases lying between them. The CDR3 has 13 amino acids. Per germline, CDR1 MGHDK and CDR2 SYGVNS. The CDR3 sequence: CASSDGRFDEQFF. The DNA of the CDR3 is TGTGCCAGCAGTGATGGGCGATTCGATGAGCAGTTCTTC.